This entry lists 19 T cell receptor beta chains sequenced from one sample in a study of cytomegalovirus exposure and HLA in healthy donors. The protocol was immunoSEQ multiplex PCR, while the TCRdb copy is restricted to in-frame clones and leaves out a portion. The data hold 90,000 to 130,000 clones, with approximately 94% observed a single time. The sequencing sample was made of PBMCs. The receptors here all came from a woman under 30 in good health and CMV-seronegative.

This sequence joins TRBV28 and TRBJ2-3, with 7 positions matching TRBD2. Germline trimming cut 5 bases from V and 4 bases from J; bases unmatched to any gene: 12. The germline V gene has CDR1 MDHEN and CDR2 SYDVKM. This CDR3 spans 16 amino acids. DNA for the CDR3: TGTGCCAGCAGTAGCCCTCAAGCGGGAATCGCAGATACGCAGTATTTT. This encodes CASSSPQAGIADTQYF.

The genes are TRBV7-2 and TRBJ2-1, with D uncertain. This CDR3 spans 14 amino acids. Germline V CDR1 and CDR2: SGHTA, FQGNSA. The germline V and J ends were trimmed by 1 base and 7 bases, with 11 bases remaining between them. CDR3 coding DNA: TGTGCCAGCAGCTTAGGTGGTAGCTTGAATGAGCAGTTCTTC. Residues: CASSLGGSLNEQFF. Full variable domain (missing parts from reference TRBV7-2 and TRBJ2-1): GAGVSQSPSNKVTEKGKDVELRCDPISGHTALYWYRQSLGQGLEFLIYFQGNSAPDKSGLPSDRFSAERTGGSVSTLTIQRTQQEDSAVYLCASSLGGSLNEQFFGPGTRLTVL.

The V gene is TRBV4-3, the J gene TRBJ2-1; D unclear. V dropped 0 bases and J dropped 2 bases, with 8 bases sitting between them. CDR1 and CDR2 from the germline V gene are LGHNA and YSLEER. CDR3 size: 15 residues. CDR3 coding DNA: TGCGCCAGCAGCCAAGATCTATCAACCTACAATGAGCAGTTCTTC. Translating it yields CASSQDLSTYNEQFF.

The chain employs TRBV28 and TRBJ1-1; D remains ambiguous. The CDR3 extends over 13 amino acids. The germline V and J ends were trimmed by 3 bases and 11 bases, with 16 bases remaining between them. Germline CDR1 is MDHEN and CDR2 is SYDVKM. The CDR3 loop reads CASSFRPLLRAFF. CDR3 in DNA: TGTGCCAGCAGTTTTCGCCCTCTACTGCGGGCTTTCTTT.

This clone was seen once. This sequence joins TRBV30 and TRBJ2-2; 8 bases fit TRBD1. The CDR3 totals 16 residues. Germline V gene data show CDR1 as GTSNPN and CDR2 as SVGIG (reference sequence). J lost 6 bases, V lost 2 bases, and 11 bases had no gene match. CDR3 protein: CAWSRQGTGQPGELFF. The CDR3 DNA sequence: TGTGCCTGGAGTCGACAGGGGACGGGGCAGCCCGGGGAGCTGTTTTTT. The complete variable domain, with remaining parts taken from reference TRBV30 and TRBJ2-2, reads SQTIHQWPATLVQPVGSPLSLECTVEGTSNPNLYWYRQAAGRGLQLLFYSVGIGQISSEVPQNLSASRPQDRQFILSSKKLLLSDSGFYLCAWSRQGTGQPGELFFGEGSRLTVL.

The chain couples TRBV7-3 to TRBJ2-6; 9 nucleotides line up with TRBD1. This CDR3 has 17 amino acids. V was clipped by 1 base and J by 0 bases; unmatched bases: 1. Germline-derived CDR1 and CDR2 are SGHTA and FQGTGA. The CDR3 DNA is TGTGCCAGCAGCTTAAAACAGGGGGCCTCTGGGGCCAACGTCCTGACTTTC. Its translation: CASSLKQGASGANVLTF.

The rearrangement joins TRBV5-6 to TRBJ2-5, with 11 bases matching TRBD2. Germline CDR1 is SGHDT and CDR2 is YYEEEE. Trimming took 4 bases from V and 2 from J; bases not matched to a gene: 7. The length of the CDR3 is 16 residues. CDR3 region: CASSLLAGVGQETQYF. The CDR3 coding sequence is TGTGCCAGCAGCCTACTAGCGGGGGTTGGACAAGAGACCCAGTACTTC.

V is TRBV14 and J is TRBJ1-1, with 7 bases fitting TRBD1. Trimming cost V 4 bases and J 5 bases; bases outside gene matches: 4. This CDR3 comprises 13 residues. CDR1 and CDR2 (germline): SGHDN, FVKESK. The CDR3 sequence is CASSRSGGTEAFF. DNA of the CDR3: TGTGCCAGCAGCCGCTCAGGGGGAACTGAAGCTTTCTTT.

The CDR3 region is CASSLNTGPYNEQFF. The CDR3 bases are TGTGCCAGCAGCTTGAACACAGGGCCATACAATGAGCAGTTCTTC. This chain connects TRBV5-4 to TRBJ2-1, with TRBD1 as a possible D gene (6 bases). CDR3 size: 15 residues. Looked up from germline, CDR1 is SGHNT and CDR2 is YYREEE (reference sequence). V was pared by 1 base and J by 4 bases, with 12 bases between.

The chain employs TRBV14 and TRBJ1-1, with 9 bases matching TRBD1. The CDR3 is 11 residues long. Germline V gene sequence: CDR1 SGHDN, CDR2 FVKESK. V was pared by 9 bases and J by 5 bases, with 1 base of the junction left unmatched. Here the CDR3 DNA reads TGTGCCAGGACAGGGGGGACTGAAGCTTTCTTT. It is translated as CARTGGTEAFF.

This clone was detected only once. The CDR3 loop is CSVVGTGEAFF. The CDR3 DNA is TGCAGCGTTGTCGGTACAGGTGAAGCTTTCTTT. This chain connects TRBV29-1 to TRBJ1-1, with D perhaps matching TRBD1 (5 bases). The ends were cut back, 4 bases at V and 7 bases at J, with 10 bases in the middle. The germline CDR1 and CDR2 sequences are SQVTM and ANQGSEA. The CDR3 length is 11 residues.

The chain employs TRBV2 and TRBJ2-7, with D perhaps TRBD2 (6 bases). Germline CDR1 SNHLY, CDR2 FYNNEI. The germline V and J ends were trimmed by 3 bases and 2 bases, with 11 bases remaining between them. The CDR3 loop spans 14 amino acids. In nucleotides, the CDR3 is TGTGCCAGCAGTGAGGAGGGAGGTCCCTACGAGCAGTACTTC. It yields the protein CASSEEGGPYEQYF. Together with reference TRBV2 and TRBJ2-7, the CDR3 gives the full variable domain: EPEVTQTPSHQVTQMGQEVILRCVPISNHLYFYWYRQILGQKVEFLVSFYNNEISEKSEIFDDQFSVERPDGSNFTLKIRSTKLEDSAMYFCASSEEGGPYEQYFGPGTRLTVT.

The V and J genes are TRBV9 and TRBJ2-1, with D perhaps matching TRBD2 (7 bases). Trimming cost V 0 bases and J 10 bases, with 17 bases left between them. Germline V lookup: CDR1 SGDLS, CDR2 YYNGEE. The CDR3 has 15 amino acids. CDR3 sequence (DNA): TGTGCCAGCAGCGTAGGTCTGGGGGGGGCCGGGGAGCAGTTCTTC. Protein: CASSVGLGGAGEQFF.

This sequence joins TRBV7-2 and TRBJ2-1, with D possibly being TRBD2 (5 bases). V was trimmed by 1 base and J by 4 bases, leaving 8 bases between them. From germline, CDR1 is SGHTA and CDR2 FQGNSA. The CDR3 is 14 residues long. The CDR3 coding sequence is TGTGCCAGCAGCTTAGGAGGGATTTACAATGAGCAGTTCTTC. Translation: CASSLGGIYNEQFF.

The genes are TRBV5-4 and TRBJ1-2; D might be TRBD1 (5 bases). V was clipped by 4 bases and J by 4 bases, with 14 bases between them. Germline assignment: CDR1 SGHNT and CDR2 YYREEE (reference sequence). This CDR3 has 14 amino acids. The CDR3 loop is CASSKEGTSYGYTF. The CDR3 nucleotides read TGTGCCAGCAGCAAGGAGGGGACGTCCTATGGCTACACCTTC.

V usage is TRBV30 and J usage is TRBJ2-1; TRBD2 matches at 12 bases. Per the germline V gene, CDR1 is GTSNPN and CDR2 is SVGIG (reference sequence). The CDR3 runs 14 residues. The J segment lost 6 bases and the V segment lost 2 bases, leaving 2 bases of the junction unmatched. CDR3 bases: TGTGCCTGGAGTACTAGCGGGGGGCTCAATGAGCAGTTCTTC. Residues: CAWSTSGGLNEQFF. Supplemented by reference TRBV30 and TRBJ2-1, the full variable domain reads SQTIHQWPATLVQPVGSPLSLECTVEGTSNPNLYWYRQAAGRGLQLLFYSVGIGQISSEVPQNLSASRPQDRQFILSSKKLLLSDSGFYLCAWSTSGGLNEQFFGPGTRLTVL.

The chain carries TRBV9 and TRBJ1-4, with TRBD1 matching 7 bases. Germline-derived CDR1 and CDR2 are SGDLS and YYNGEE. The ends lost 4 bases at V and 4 bases at J; junction bases unmatched: 4. The length of the CDR3 is 14 residues. Here the CDR3 DNA reads TGTGCCAGCAGCCTCGGGACAGTTAATGAAAAACTGTTTTTT. Protein sequence: CASSLGTVNEKLFF.

This chain links TRBV10-3 with TRBJ1-1, with D perhaps TRBD1 (5 bases). Trimming removed 3 bases at V and 8 bases at J, with 16 bases between. CDR3 length equals 14 residues. Germline V CDR1 and CDR2: ENHRY, SYGVKD. DNA for the CDR3: TGTGCCATCAGTGACGCCCCCGGCGGGGGAGAAGCTTTCTTT. Protein sequence: CAISDAPGGGEAFF.

In the case of this clone: Germline and junction disagree at one end, which may indicate a read error. The chain uses TRBV13 and TRBJ2-1, with TRBD2 matching 10 bases. Germline CDR1 PRHDT, CDR2 FYEKMQ (reference sequence). The CDR3 is 17 amino acids. CDR3 in amino acids: CANSLGLASGGNNEQFF. For the CDR3, the DNA is TGTGCCAACAGCTTAGGCCTTGCTAGCGGGGGAAACAATGAGCAGTTCTTC.